The source of this T cell receptor beta chain is a study of blood T cell repertoires in COVID-19. Whole-study context: Two consecutive negative NP/OP PCR tests, clearance, or resolved symptoms defined Cohort 3 recovery. The analysed material was cDNA or gDNA that came from T cells, B-cell-depleted T cells, or PBMCs.

Germline assignment: CDR1 SGHNT and CDR2 YYREEE (reference sequence). After removal of 3 bases from V and 2 bases from J, the junction contained 2 bases not matched to a gene. CDR3 size: 15 residues. Clones were sequenced by immunoSEQ multiplex PCR, and TCRdb holds only the in-frame ones, with some missing. The sample lists 200,000 to 250,000 clones, about 86% occurring once. Those who participated ranged in age from roughly 18 to 100 years and resided in roughly 26 US areas. The sequencing sample was made of PBMCs or T cells enriched from blood (not recorded which). V gene TRBV5-4 combines with J gene TRBJ2-2, with 9 bases aligning to TRBD2. The receptor's source is a woman aged 45-65 years in a cohort exposed to, infected with or recovered from COVID-19 (not recorded which). The DNA of the CDR3 is TGTGCCAGCAGCTACGGGACTAGCAACACCGGGGAGCTGTTTTTT. Protein: CASSYGTSNTGELFF.